This TCR beta chain emerged from a study of control samples from healthy donors and cancer patients. This table comes from immunoSEQ multiplex PCR, and its TCRdb copy is limited to in-frame clones, with some not included. The sample holds approximately 37,000 clones, more than 85% seen once. Trimming stripped 4 bases from V and 3 bases from J, with 10 bases between. CDR3 length: 14 amino acids. Germline V gives CDR1 LGHDT, CDR2 YNNKEL (reference sequence). This chain uses TRBV3-1 (or the pseudogene TRBV3-2) with TRBJ1-5, with a tentative D call TRBD1 (6 bases). The TCR comes from a woman aged 50 to 60 in good health. The specimen sequenced was blood. CDR3 loop: CASSPGQFNQPQHF. The CDR3 nucleotides are TGTGCCAGCAGCCCAGGACAGTTCAATCAGCCCCAGCATTTT.